Each of the 24 T cell receptor beta chains below was sequenced from the same sample in a study of molecular identifiers for immune sequencing clone quantification. TCRdb called the PCR reads again in MiXCR, with one record for every CDR3 protein. The data contain about 640,000 distinct CDR3 sequences, just under 20% of them singletons. Source material: naive CD8+ T cells from blood, with Jurkat cell RNA spiked in. The subset: FACS-sorted CD8+CD4-CCR7+CD45RA+ naive T cells. The receptors originated from a human donor in good health. Some libraries in this study had Jurkat cell RNA spiked in.

This clonotype was observed many times. The chain joins TRBV28 to TRBJ1-6; tentative D call: TRBD1 (5 bases). Germline CDR1 and CDR2: MDHEN and SYDVKM. Trimming pared 3 bases from V and 10 bases from J, leaving 16 bases between. This CDR3 comprises 15 residues. The CDR3 protein is CASSLRWQGRSPLHF. CDR3 DNA sequence: TGTGCCAGCAGTTTGAGGTGGCAGGGTAGATCACCCCTCCACTTT.

This chain connects TRBV2 to TRBJ1-2; D remains ambiguous. The CDR3 has 13 amino acids. The germline gives CDR1 SNHLY, CDR2 FYNNEI. The V gene lost 8 bases and the J gene lost 2 bases, with 12 bases spanning the gap. The CDR3 DNA follows: TGTGCCAGCGCGGGGAGCCAGAACTATGGCTACACCTTC. It codes for CASAGSQNYGYTF.

This clonotype was counted a few times. The chain is built from TRBV6-5 and TRBJ1-1, with D possibly TRBD1 on 6 matching bases. The V end lost 6 bases, the J end lost 1 base, and 9 bases lay between the germline ends. Germline V gene data show CDR1 as MNHEY and CDR2 as SVGAGI. The CDR3 totals 13 residues. Here the CDR3 reads CASREGGNTEAFF. CDR3 coding DNA: TGTGCCAGCAGGGAGGGGGGGAACACTGAAGCTTTCTTT.

This clonotype was recorded at least ten times. The CDR3 DNA reads as TGTGCCAGCAGCACAAACGAAAGCATTAGGGGCCCAGGGGAGAGTAGCAATCAGCCCCAGCATTTT. This encodes CASSTNESIRGPGESSNQPQHF. This chain uses TRBV21-1 with TRBJ1-5; the table's D call, TRBD1, has no DNA check behind it. TRBV21-1 is assigned pseudogene status. The CDR3 runs to 22 residues.

Only a few counts were recorded for this clonotype. This chain connects TRBV6-2 or TRBV6-3 to TRBJ1-6, with D uncertain. The CDR3 runs 14 residues. V was shortened by 3 bases and J by 7 bases, with 10 bases between the two germline ends. Germline V CDR1 and CDR2: MNHEY, SVGEGT. The CDR3 is CASSYTEENSPLHF. As DNA, the CDR3 is TGTGCCAGCAGTTATACGGAGGAGAATTCACCCCTCCACTTT.

The V call is TRBV2, the J call TRBJ2-3; no reliable D call. The CDR3 covers 13 residues. V lost 1 base and J lost 8, with 10 bases in between. CDR1 is SNHLY, CDR2 FYNNEI, per germline. This chain's CDR3 is CASSEVGSGTQYF. The CDR3, as DNA: TGTGCCAGCAGTGAAGTGGGAAGTGGTACGCAGTATTTT.

A note on this clonotype: A read error may produce the germline difference seen at one junction end. J is TRBJ2-1 and V is TRBV7-6; 7 positions match TRBD1. The length of the CDR3 is 15 residues. Germline V gene data show CDR1 as SGHVS and CDR2 as FNYEAQ. The CDR3 DNA sequence: TGTGCCAGCAGCCCGGACAGGTCCTCCTACGATGAGCAGTTCTTC. Translation gives CASSPDRSSYDEQFF.

In regard to this clonotype: This clone may be a read error of a much larger clone one base away. Given the absence of the conserved phenylalanine or tryptophan at the CDR3 end, a read error is likely. This chain joins TRBV29-1 and TRBJ1-2, with no clear D. Trimming took off 6 bases at V and 5 bases at J, with 7 bases between the two ends. This CDR3 comprises 10 residues. CDR1 and CDR2 from the germline V gene are SQVTM and ANQGSEA. The CDR3: CSVREYGYTS. The CDR3 region has the DNA TGCAGCGTGAGGGAGTATGGCTACACCTCC.

This clonotype was seen at least ten times. The J gene is TRBJ1-2, the V gene TRBV28, with D possibly being TRBD1 (6 bases). Germline values: CDR1 MDHEN, CDR2 SYDVKM. CDR3 length equals 14 residues. V lost 5 bases to trimming and J lost 8 bases, with 18 bases between them. CDR3 sequence reads: CASSIQGLAEGYTF. In DNA, the CDR3 is TGTGCCAGCAGTATTCAGGGGCTAGCAGAAGGCTACACCTTC.

The table lists this clonotype with many counts. The rearrangement joins TRBV5-5 to TRBJ2-3; 8 nucleotides match TRBD2. The CDR3 consists of 16 residues. The V gene's germline CDR1 is SGHKS and CDR2 YYEKEE (reference sequence). V lost 1 base, J lost 4 bases, and 8 bases stayed unmatched. Written as DNA, the CDR3 is TGTGCCAGCAGCTTGAGAGCCGGGAGGGGGGCAGATACGCAGTATTTT. Translation gives CASSLRAGRGADTQYF.

The chain is built from TRBV5-5 and TRBJ2-1, with 10 positions matching TRBD1. The CDR3 length is 15 residues. The V gene end was trimmed by 2 bases and the J gene end by 7 bases; junction bases not matched to a gene: 6. Per the germline V gene, CDR1 is SGHKS and CDR2 is YYEKEE (reference sequence). The CDR3 here is CASSFWDRGSNEQFF. CDR3 in DNA: TGTGCCAGCAGCTTTTGGGACAGGGGTTCGAATGAGCAGTTCTTC.

Comments on this clonotype: A much larger clone differs from this one at a single base, so this may be a read error. The chain is built from TRBV27 and TRBJ2-6, with TRBD2 identical over 7 bases. Germline CDR1 is MNHEY and CDR2 is SMNVEV (reference sequence). This CDR3 contains 17 residues. The CDR3 is CVSRLAGPAGGANVLTF. Here the CDR3 DNA reads TGTGTCAGCCGTTTAGCGGGCCCGGCGGGAGGGGCCAACGTCCTGACTTTC. Based on the CDR3 plus reference TRBV27 and TRBJ2-6, the full variable domain is EAQVTQNPRYLITVTGKKLTVTCSQNMNHEYMSWYRQDPGLGLRQIYYSMNVEVTDKGDVPEGYKVSRKEKRNFPLILESPSPNQTSLYFCVSRLAGPAGGANVLTFGAGSRLTVL.

Remarks on this clonotype: A much larger clone differs from this one at a single base, so this may be a read error. This chain uses TRBV9 with TRBJ1-1, with D possibly TRBD1 on 6 matching bases. The CDR3 totals 15 residues. V lost 0 bases, J lost 5 bases, and 14 bases lay in between. Germline V gene sequence: CDR1 SGDLS, CDR2 YYNGEE. Here the CDR3 reads CASSVARGAETEAFF. CDR3 nucleotide sequence: TGTGCCAGCAGCGTAGCGCGGGGGGCCGAGACTGAAGCTTTCTTT.

Concerning this clonotype itself: One base away lies a much larger clone, so this may be a sequencing read error. This chain links TRBV18 with TRBJ2-3; D is unclear. CDR1 KGHSH and CDR2 LQKENI come from the germline V gene. The CDR3 consists of 14 residues. The DNA of the CDR3 is TGTGCCAGCCCACCTACGGACCTCGCAGATACGCAGTATTTT. The encoded protein is CASPPTDLADTQYF. The full variable domain, rest sourced from reference TRBV18 and TRBJ2-3, is NAGVMQNPRHLVRRRGQEARLRCSPMKGHSHVYWYRQLPEEGLKFMVYLQKENIIDESGMPKERFSAEFPKEGPSILRIQQVVRGDSAAYFCASPPTDLADTQYFGPGTRLTVL.

This clonotype was observed at least ten times. The chain uses TRBV27 and TRBJ2-2; TRBD2 is a possible D gene (6 bases). Trimming took off 0 bases at V and 7 bases at J, with 12 bases between the two ends. The CDR3 runs 15 residues. In germline, CDR1 is MNHEY, CDR2 SMNVEV (reference sequence). This CDR3 reads CASSLSTGSSGELFF. For the CDR3, the DNA is TGTGCCAGCAGTTTATCGACCGGGAGTAGCGGGGAGCTGTTTTTT.

This clonotype was detected a few times. CDR3 coding DNA: TGTGCCAGCAGCGTTGGCGAGACCGGCTCCTACGAGCAGTACTTC. It is translated as CASSVGETGSYEQYF. The rearrangement joins TRBV9 to TRBJ2-7; D remains unclear. The CDR3 sequence is 15 residues long. V lost 2 bases and J lost 0, with 12 bases in between. From germline, CDR1 is SGDLS and CDR2 YYNGEE.

At least ten counts were recorded for this clonotype. The chain employs TRBV5-1 and TRBJ2-2, with 7 nucleotides matching TRBD1. This CDR3 is 15 amino acids long. After removal of 6 bases from V and 6 bases from J, the junction contained 11 bases not matched to a gene. CDR1 SGHRS and CDR2 YFSETQ come from the germline V gene. CDR3 coding DNA: TGCGCCAGCACCACCAACCTTGACAGGGCCGGGGAGCTGTTTTTT. Amino acid sequence: CASTTNLDRAGELFF.

This clonotype was observed many times. The V call is TRBV5-4, the J call TRBJ1-1; D not certain. The germline CDR1 and CDR2 sequences are SGHNT and YYREEE (reference sequence). V was clipped by 2 bases and J by 2 bases, with 4 bases between them. This CDR3 has 12 amino acids. CDR3 amino acids: CASSFTNTEAFF. CDR3 bases: TGTGCCAGCAGCTTTACTAACACTGAAGCTTTCTTT.

The chain links TRBV4-1 to TRBJ2-2; no firm D call. In germline, CDR1 is MGHRA, CDR2 YSYEKL. V lost 1 base and J lost 4, with 10 bases in between. The CDR3 covers 15 residues. As DNA, the CDR3 is TGCGCCAGCAGCCAAGGGCAGATTTTCACCGGGGAGCTGTTTTTT. Protein product: CASSQGQIFTGELFF.

The chain is built from TRBV27 and TRBJ2-7; D is uncertain. CDR1 is MNHEY and CDR2 is SMNVEV in the germline V gene (reference sequence). V lost 0 bases, J lost 7 bases, and 10 bases lay in between. The CDR3 totals 13 residues. The CDR3 nucleotides read TGTGCCAGCAGTTTATCGGTTTCTTTAGAGCAGTACTTC. Protein product: CASSLSVSLEQYF.

This clonotype has ten or more counts. V and J are TRBV20-1 and TRBJ2-3; TRBD2 matches 8 bases. The V gene's germline CDR1 is DFQATT and CDR2 SNEGSKA (reference sequence). J gave up 2 bases and V 5 bases, and 6 bases lay outside the gene matches. This CDR3 has 14 residues. CDR3 residues: CSAPGLAATDTQYF. CDR3 DNA sequence: TGCAGTGCTCCCGGACTAGCTGCCACAGATACGCAGTATTTT.

This clonotype was seen ten or more times. The chain combines TRBV30 with TRBJ2-7; 7 bases fit TRBD1. The germline gives CDR1 GTSNPN, CDR2 SVGIG (reference sequence). This CDR3 comprises 15 residues. The V and J ends lost 0 bases and 3 bases, in that order; junction bases with no gene match: 8. The CDR3 region is CAWSVGQGVYYEQYF. The CDR3 coding sequence is TGTGCCTGGAGTGTCGGCCAGGGGGTATACTACGAGCAGTACTTC. Full variable domain (rest looked up from reference TRBV30 and TRBJ2-7): SQTIHQWPATLVQPVGSPLSLECTVEGTSNPNLYWYRQAAGRGLQLLFYSVGIGQISSEVPQNLSASRPQDRQFILSSKKLLLSDSGFYLCAWSVGQGVYYEQYFGPGTRLTVT.

In its sample, this clonotype was seen many times. The chain uses TRBV12-3 or TRBV12-4 and TRBJ2-3, with no clear D. Trimming took 5 bases from V and 1 from J, leaving 16 bases between them. This CDR3 is built from 16 residues. The CDR3 DNA reads as TGTGCCAGCAGTCAGAAACCGGCGAAGGGCACAGATACGCAGTATTTT. Translated: CASSQKPAKGTDTQYF.

In its sample, this clonotype was seen a few times. A much larger clone lies a single base off, so this may be a read error. This chain uses TRBV4-3 with TRBJ2-7; tentatively, D is TRBD1 (5 bases). The CDR3 consists of 15 residues. Germline V gives CDR1 LGHNA, CDR2 YSLEER. The V end was cut by 1 base, the J end by 3 bases, with 13 bases between. The CDR3 DNA reads TGCGCCAGCAGCCAAGCCGACTCAGGGTACTACGAGCAGTACTTC. Encoded protein: CASSQADSGYYEQYF.